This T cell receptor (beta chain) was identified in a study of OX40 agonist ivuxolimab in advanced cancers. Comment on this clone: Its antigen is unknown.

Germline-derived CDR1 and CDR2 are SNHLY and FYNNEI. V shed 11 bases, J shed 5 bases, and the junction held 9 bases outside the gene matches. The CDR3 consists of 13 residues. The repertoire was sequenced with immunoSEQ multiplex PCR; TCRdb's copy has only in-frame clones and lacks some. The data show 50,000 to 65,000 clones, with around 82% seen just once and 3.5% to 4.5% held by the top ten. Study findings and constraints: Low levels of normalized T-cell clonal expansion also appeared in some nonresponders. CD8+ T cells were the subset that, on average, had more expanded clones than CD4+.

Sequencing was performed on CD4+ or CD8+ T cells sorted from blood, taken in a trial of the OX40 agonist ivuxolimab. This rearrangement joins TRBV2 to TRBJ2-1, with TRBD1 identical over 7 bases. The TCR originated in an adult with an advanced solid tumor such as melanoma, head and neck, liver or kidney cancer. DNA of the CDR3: TGTGCCGGGAGAGGGGGCCGGAACAATGAGCAGTTCTTC. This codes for CAGRGGRNNEQFF. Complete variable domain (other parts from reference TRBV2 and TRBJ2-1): EPEVTQTPSHQVTQMGQEVILRCVPISNHLYFYWYRQILGQKVEFLVSFYNNEISEKSEIFDDQFSVERPDGSNFTLKIRSTKLEDSAMYFCAGRGGRNNEQFFGPGTRLTVL.